Listed below are T cell receptor beta chains from one sample, sequenced in a study of T-cell reconstitution after alpha-beta-depleted transplantation in children. Each CDR3 protein is one row after TCRdb ran MiXCR on the PCR reads. The table lists about 440,000 distinct CDR3 sequences, roughly 43% of them singletons. The input for sequencing was PBMCs, taken before TCRalphabeta/CD19-depleted stem cell transplant. These receptors all come from a girl aged 2 to 10 with aplastic anemia, due to receive a stem cell transplant. CDR3s include the opening cysteine and the closing phenylalanine or tryptophan. The D gene is left open where the match is weak. Only some rows state a clone size, as once, few, many or a class for expanded clones.

D,size,V,J,CDR3,DNA
TRBD1,.,TRBV3-1,TRBJ1-2,CASSQERRTGGAPGYTF,TGTGCCAGCAGCCAAGAAAGGCGGACAGGGGGCGCGCCTGGCTACACCTTC
TRBD2,many,TRBV29-1,TRBJ2-7,CSVQASGRLTSSYEQYF,TGCAGCGTTCAGGCTAGCGGGAGATTAACGAGCTCCTACGAGCAGTACTTC
.,few,TRBV5-6,TRBJ2-1,CASSFLVGTKSNEQFF,TGTGCCAGCAGCTTTCTAGTCGGTACGAAGTCCAATGAGCAGTTCTTC
.,many,TRBV7-2,TRBJ1-5,CASSSGAQQFNQPQHF,TGTGCCAGCAGCTCAGGGGCTCAGCAATTCAATCAGCCCCAGCATTTT
.,few,TRBV20-1,TRBJ2-7,CSARAPRFHEQYF,TGCAGTGCTAGGGCGCCGAGATTCCACGAGCAGTACTTC
.,many,TRBV5-1,TRBJ1-2,CASSLFTGPRSGYTF,TGCGCCAGCAGCCTATTCACCGGGCCAAGGAGTGGCTACACCTTC
.,many,TRBV6-1,TRBJ1-1,CASKGGGALTEAFF,TGTGCCAGCAAAGGGGGGGGTGCGTTAACTGAAGCTTTCTTT
TRBD1,.,TRBV18,TRBJ2-1,CASSPRTGHNEQFF,TGTGCCAGCTCACCAAGGACAGGGCACAATGAGCAGTTCTTC
.,.,TRBV20-1,TRBJ2-7,CSASVFYEQYF,TGCAGTGCAAGCGTTTTCTACGAGCAGTACTTC
.,.,TRBV27,TRBJ2-1,CASSLRAENEQFF,TGTGCCAGCAGTTTACGCGCGGAGAATGAGCAGTTCTTC
.,.,TRBV20-1,TRBJ2-1,CSWSWGSYNEQFF,TGCAGTTGGAGCTGGGGCTCCTACAATGAGCAGTTCTTC
TRBD2,.,TRBV6-5,TRBJ2-7,CASSYWEGEQYF,TGTGCCAGCAGTTACTGGGAGGGCGAGCAGTACTTC
.,many,TRBV5-1,TRBJ2-7,CASSLDLAASYEQYF,TGCGCCAGCAGCTTGGATTTAGCGGCGTCCTACGAGCAGTACTTC
TRBD2,many,TRBV5-1,TRBJ2-5,CASSWNSGSSETQYF,TGCGCCAGCAGCTGGAATAGCGGGAGTTCAGAGACCCAGTACTTC
.,few,TRBV6-5,TRBJ2-6,CASSYLAGANVLTF,TGTGCCAGCAGTTACCTGGCAGGGGCCAACGTCCTGACTTTC
TRBD1,.,TRBV6-1,TRBJ1-2,CASSRDRNYGYTF,TGTGCCAGCAGTCGGGACAGGAACTATGGCTACACCTTC
.,many,TRBV29-1,TRBJ2-7,CSVAESSYEQYF,TGCAGCGTCGCGGAGAGTTCCTACGAGCAGTACTTC
.,.,TRBV20-1,TRBJ2-3,CSAVVGAGDTQYF,TGCAGTGCCGTTGTCGGGGCTGGGGATACGCAGTATTTT
.,few,TRBV4-2,TRBJ2-2,CASSQEVGTGELFF,TGTGCCAGCAGCCAAGAAGTTGGCACCGGGGAGCTGTTTTTT
.,many,TRBV10-2,TRBJ1-1,CASSESGGRNTEAFF,TGCGCCAGCAGTGAGTCCGGGGGGCGAAACACTGAAGCTTTCTTT
.,.,TRBV15,TRBJ1-3,CATTTQDTGNTIYF,TGTGCCACCACTACACAGGATACTGGAAACACCATATATTTT
.,.,TRBV6-5,TRBJ2-7,CASSYGAAPRSEQYF,TGTGCCAGCAGTTACGGAGCGGCCCCAAGGAGCGAGCAGTACTTC
TRBD1,few,TRBV27,TRBJ2-7,CASTRQGTGYYEQYF,TGTGCCAGCACTCGACAAGGGACAGGGTACTACGAGCAGTACTTC
TRBD1,.,TRBV20-1,TRBJ1-4,CSGQTGKVEKLFF,TGCAGTGGTCAGACAGGGAAGGTCGAAAAACTGTTTTTT
.,.,TRBV19,TRBJ2-5,CASSLQGPQETQYF,TGTGCCAGTAGTCTACAGGGCCCACAAGAGACCCAGTACTTC
TRBD2,.,TRBV6-1,TRBJ2-5,CASSQGLVSVETQYF,TGTGCCAGCAGCCAAGGACTAGTTTCGGTTGAGACCCAGTACTTC
TRBD1,many,TRBV28,TRBJ2-5,CASRPGQDYQETQYF,TGTGCCAGCAGACCGGGACAGGACTACCAAGAGACCCAGTACTTC
.,.,TRBV27,TRBJ2-4,CASSSGGGRAKNIQYF,TGTGCCAGCAGTTCCGGCGGGGGCCGGGCCAAAAACATTCAGTACTTC
.,many,TRBV12-3/TRBV12-4,TRBJ2-1,CASSLSNNNEQFF,TGTGCCAGCAGTTTATCTAATAACAATGAGCAGTTCTTC
.,few,TRBV11-2,TRBJ1-6,CASSLTQGPNSPLHF,TGTGCCAGCAGCTTAACGCAGGGCCCGAATTCACCCCTCCACTTT
TRBD1,.,TRBV4-1,TRBJ1-1,CASTRGVGRTEAFF,TGCGCCAGCACCAGGGGGGTGGGGCGGACTGAAGCTTTCTTT
.,.,TRBV7-6,TRBJ2-1,CASSAGGQSLRNEQFF,TGTGCCAGCAGCGCAGGCGGACAAAGCTTAAGGAATGAGCAGTTCTTC
.,once,TRBV20-1,TRBJ2-3,CSVPQASVTDTQYF,TGCAGTGTCCCCCAGGCTAGCGTCACAGATACGCAGTATTTT
.,.,TRBV7-2,TRBJ2-7,CASSLERFSSYEQYF,TGTGCCAGCAGCTTAGAACGTTTTAGCTCCTACGAGCAGTACTTC
TRBD1,many,TRBV4-1,TRBJ2-2,CASSQEGTGGITGELFF,TGCGCCAGCAGCCAAGAGGGGACAGGGGGCATCACCGGGGAGCTGTTTTTT
.,many,TRBV7-2,TRBJ1-2,CASSLWLEGSIGYTF,TGTGCCAGCAGCTTATGGTTGGAGGGGAGTATTGGCTACACCTTC
TRBD2,many,TRBV4-2,TRBJ2-3,CASSQDSGDTQYF,TGTGCCAGCAGCCAAGATAGCGGGGATACGCAGTATTTT
.,.,TRBV19,TRBJ1-1,CASSISSPYNTEAFF,TGTGCCAGTAGTATATCCTCGCCGTATAACACTGAAGCTTTCTTT
TRBD2,.,TRBV20-1,TRBJ2-7,CSARPGLAVALEQYF,TGCAGTGCTAGACCCGGACTAGCGGTCGCTCTCGAGCAGTACTTC
.,.,TRBV5-1,TRBJ2-4,CASSLDWTTGNIQYF,TGCGCCAGCAGCTTGGATTGGACAACGGGGAACATTCAGTACTTC
.,.,TRBV7-3,TRBJ2-3,CASSLFQAASTDTQYF,TGTGCCAGCAGCTTATTTCAAGCTGCTAGCACAGATACGCAGTATTTT
TRBD2,.,TRBV4-2,TRBJ2-3,CASSPVAGAEVDTQYF,TGTGCCAGCAGCCCTGTAGCGGGAGCGGAGGTAGATACGCAGTATTTT
.,few,TRBV6-2/TRBV6-3,TRBJ2-2,CASSSVNTGELFF,TGTGCCAGCAGTTCCGTGAACACCGGGGAGCTGTTTTTT
.,many,TRBV5-1,TRBJ1-2,CASSLVPGSGDGYTF,TGCGCCAGCAGCTTGGTTCCAGGGAGTGGAGATGGCTACACCTTC
.,many,TRBV9,TRBJ2-7,CASSPWDTQLYEQYF,TGTGCCAGCAGCCCATGGGACACCCAACTCTACGAGCAGTACTTC
.,few,TRBV27,TRBJ2-3,CASSKTGNRVFGDTQYF,TGTGCCAGCAGCAAGACAGGAAACAGGGTTTTCGGAGATACGCAGTATTTT
TRBD1,many,TRBV6-1,TRBJ1-5,CASSAQGGLNQPQHF,TGTGCCAGCAGCGCACAGGGGGGTTTAAATCAGCCCCAGCATTTT
.,.,TRBV7-6,TRBJ2-1,CASSLAASAYNEQFF,TGTGCCAGCAGCTTAGCCGCGTCCGCCTACAATGAGCAGTTCTTC
.,few,TRBV4-1,TRBJ1-4,CASSPRDYLNEKLFF,TGCGCCAGCAGCCCCCGGGACTACCTCAATGAAAAACTGTTTTTT